These T cell receptor beta chains were read from a single sample in a study of cytomegalovirus exposure and HLA in healthy donors. The data were produced by immunoSEQ multiplex PCR, yet TCRdb's version contains in-frame clones alone and is incomplete. The repertoire holds hundreds of thousands of clones, approximately 82% seen once, with 0.63% in the top ten. The sequenced material came from PBMCs. The receptors shown here come from a man between 18 and 35 years old in good health and CMV-seronegative. Both conserved end residues are part of each CDR3. Fields, in order: CDR3 DNA, CDR3 protein, J gene, V gene, D gene, clone size. D genes are given only for firm matches. Some rows mark clone size as missing; the rest say once, few, many or name a class of expanded clone.

DNA: TGTGCCAGCAGTGCCAACCGTAGCGGGAGAAGCTCCTACAATGAGCAGTTCTTC; CDR3: CASSANRSGRSSYNEQFF; J: TRBJ2-1; V: TRBV27; D: TRBD2; size: -
DNA: TGTGCCAGCAGCCTTGGGGCAGGGTTGAAAAACATTCAGTACTTC; CDR3: CASSLGAGLKNIQYF; J: TRBJ2-4; V: TRBV5-6; D: -; size: -
DNA: TGTGCCAGCAGCTTAAACGGATTCAGCGAAGGGGGCACAGATACGCAGTATTTT; CDR3: CASSLNGFSEGGTDTQYF; J: TRBJ2-3; V: TRBV7-9; D: -; size: -
DNA: TGTGCCAGCAGCCCAAAGGCGGGAGGGCGTGAGACCCAGTACTTC; CDR3: CASSPKAGGRETQYF; J: TRBJ2-5; V: TRBV11-2; D: TRBD2; size: few
DNA: TGTGCCAGCAGCCAGGCCCCCGTTGGGACAGACAACACTGAAGCTTTCTTT; CDR3: CASSQAPVGTDNTEAFF; J: TRBJ1-1; V: TRBV14; D: TRBD1; size: -
DNA: TGTGCCAGCAGCTTACTGCCAGGCCCAGCCAAAAACATTCAGTACTTC; CDR3: CASSLLPGPAKNIQYF; J: TRBJ2-4; V: TRBV7-9; D: -; size: -
DNA: TGTGCCAGCAGATGGAAGGACAGGGAAGAAGCTTTCTTT; CDR3: CASRWKDREEAFF; J: TRBJ1-1; V: TRBV27; D: TRBD1; size: -
DNA: TGTGCCAGTAGTTCGGGGACAGGGAGTGATTCACCCCTCCACTTT; CDR3: CASSSGTGSDSPLHF; J: TRBJ1-6; V: TRBV19; D: TRBD1; size: -
DNA: TGTGCCGCTTCCGGGACAGTAGTAGAGACCCAGTACTTC; CDR3: CAASGTVVETQYF; J: TRBJ2-5; V: TRBV19; D: TRBD1; size: -
DNA: TGTGCCAGCAGCCCGGGACAGGGGGCTAGGTACGAGCAGTACTTC; CDR3: CASSPGQGARYEQYF; J: TRBJ2-7; V: TRBV9; D: TRBD1; size: -
DNA: TGTGCCAGCAGCGCGGGGCTTGGGGCTCGTTATGAGCAGTTCTTC; CDR3: CASSAGLGARYEQFF; J: TRBJ2-1; V: TRBV14; D: -; size: -
DNA: TGTGCCAGCATTCGGTGGGGACAGGGGGGTTCCTACGAGCAGTACTTC; CDR3: CASIRWGQGGSYEQYF; J: TRBJ2-7; V: TRBV2; D: TRBD1; size: -
DNA: TGCGCCAGCAGCTCACAGGGGGTAGTCAACTATGGCTACACCTTC; CDR3: CASSSQGVVNYGYTF; J: TRBJ1-2; V: TRBV5-1; D: TRBD1; size: -
DNA: TGTGCCAGCAGCCCTCCGAACAGGAACATTCAGTACTTC; CDR3: CASSPPNRNIQYF; J: TRBJ2-4; V: TRBV7-2; D: -; size: -
DNA: TGTGCCAGCAGCTTGGATCGTCTTATCCGGGGGTTGAAGTTCTTC; CDR3: CASSLDRLIRGLKFF; J: TRBJ2-1; V: TRBV7-9; D: -; size: -
DNA: TGTGCCAGCAGCGTAGGGTCAGGGGTTGCTGAAAAACTGTTTTTT; CDR3: CASSVGSGVAEKLFF; J: TRBJ1-4; V: TRBV9; D: -; size: -